This is a list of T cell receptor beta chains from one sample in a study of blood T cells in healthy people across ages. In TCRdb, the 5' RACE reads were re-called with MiXCR into one record per CDR3 protein. The data contain about a million distinct CDR3 sequences, more than 30% of them seen just once; the ten biggest clones take up around 13%. The sequenced sample consisted of blood. These receptors were obtained from a man between 18 and 29 years old in good health. Both conserved end residues are trimmed from each CDR3.

V	J	CDR3
TRBV7-9	TRBJ2-5	ASSLIQQGLQETQY
TRBV6-1	TRBJ2-7	ASKEGPTLYEQY
TRBV21-1	TRBJ1-1	ASSNITQGYTEAF
TRBV7-8	TRBJ2-2	ASSPAQGRNTGELF
TRBV29-1	.	SGIPAVYNEQY
TRBV20-1	TRBJ2-1	SAGFRPENCNEQF
TRBV7-6	TRBJ2-5	ASSLGPTYQETQY
TRBV29-1	TRBJ2-3	SVPNRGSTDTQY
TRBV12-3/TRBV12-4	TRBJ1-1	ASSRTAEAF
TRBV7-2	TRBJ2-4	ASSFGLLAKNIQY
TRBV18	TRBJ1-1	ASSLILEGTEAF
TRBV29-1	TRBJ1-1	SVGGYGTGHMNTEAF
TRBV29-1	TRBJ2-5	SVDGQTQY
TRBV7-2	TRBJ1-2	ASSLNGGHANYGYT
TRBV4-2	TRBJ1-2	ASSTPPPQGNYGYT
TRBV11-2	TRBJ1-2	ASRGTGANYGYT
TRBV20-1	TRBJ2-1	SARVWDSYNEQF
TRBV20-1	TRBJ1-1	SAQSGQENTEAF
TRBV4-2	TRBJ2-5	ASSQDRDSLNEQY
TRBV7-6	TRBJ2-1	ASSLVAEANNEQF
TRBV12-3/TRBV12-4	TRBJ1-1	TSHREGEAF
TRBV20-1	TRBJ1-6	SAEPPNSPLH
TRBV12-3/TRBV12-4	TRBJ1-2	ASSFRGGALVNYGYT
TRBV5-4	TRBJ2-2	ASSSWLAGANTGELF
TRBV29-1	.	SVEKSYEQY
TRBV12-3/TRBV12-4	TRBJ2-5	ASSWAGQETQY
TRBV25-1	TRBJ1-1	ATSQGDTEAF
TRBV20-1	TRBJ2-3	SARQGQDTQY
TRBV12-3/TRBV12-4	TRBJ2-1	ASSFGREQF
TRBV2	TRBJ2-2	ASTAIGGAPGELF
TRBV4-3	TRBJ1-5	ASSQDFFGESQPQH
TRBV12-3/TRBV12-4	TRBJ2-1	ASSLNGRSYNEQF
TRBV7-2	TRBJ2-3	ASSLAGPGADTQY
TRBV20-1	TRBJ2-2	SARDVASRNTGELF
TRBV20-1	TRBJ2-1	SARDPSRDFSSYNEQF
TRBV4-3	TRBJ2-7	ASSQDPNYEQY
TRBV10-3	TRBJ1-1	AIKGQDDTEAF
TRBV20-1	TRBJ1-6	SAVQGKESSPLH
TRBV4-3	TRBJ1-4	ASSQVGGATNEKLF
TRBV6-5	TRBJ1-1	ASSYIAGNTEAF
TRBV4-3	TRBJ1-2	ASSQDMETGGAYGYT
TRBV3-1	TRBJ1-1	ASSQMTGYPLPAF
TRBV24-1	TRBJ2-2	ATSDPSGLTAGYTGELF
TRBV6-5	TRBJ1-1	ASAVYDKNTEAF
TRBV2	TRBJ2-5	AGDRGNEQY
TRBV2	TRBJ2-7	ASGSGTGYHEQY
TRBV20-1	TRBJ1-1	SARDMRQMNTEAF
TRBV20-1	TRBJ2-3	SARDGQGADTQD
TRBV11-1	TRBJ2-1	ASRQAAGTGRYNEQF
TRBV6-5	TRBJ2-1	ASSYSAGLATHEQF
TRBV20-1	TRBJ1-1	SANDRTTEAF
TRBV7-2	TRBJ2-3	ASSAGREDTQY
TRBV7-8	TRBJ2-1	ASSLRGGSSYNEQF
TRBV30	TRBJ2-5	AWILKDRYTEQY
TRBV9	TRBJ2-1	ASSALQRARTYSEQF